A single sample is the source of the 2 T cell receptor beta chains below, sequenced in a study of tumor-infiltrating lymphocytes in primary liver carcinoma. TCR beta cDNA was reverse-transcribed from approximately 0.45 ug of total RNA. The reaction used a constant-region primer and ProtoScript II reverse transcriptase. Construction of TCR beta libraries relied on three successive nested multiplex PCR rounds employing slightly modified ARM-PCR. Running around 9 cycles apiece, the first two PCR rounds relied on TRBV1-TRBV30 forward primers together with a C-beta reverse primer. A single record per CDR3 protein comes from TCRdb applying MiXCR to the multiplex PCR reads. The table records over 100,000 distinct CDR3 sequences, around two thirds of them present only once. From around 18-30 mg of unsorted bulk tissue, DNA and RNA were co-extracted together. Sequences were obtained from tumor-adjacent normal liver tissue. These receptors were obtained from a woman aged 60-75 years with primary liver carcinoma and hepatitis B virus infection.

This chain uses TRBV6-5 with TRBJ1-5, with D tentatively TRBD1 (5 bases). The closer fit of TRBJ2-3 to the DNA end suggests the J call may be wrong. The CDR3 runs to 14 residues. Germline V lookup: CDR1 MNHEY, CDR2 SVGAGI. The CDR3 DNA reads TGTGCCAGCAGTTACGGGGCAGGGAATCAGCCCCAGTATTTT. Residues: CASSYGAGNQPQYF.

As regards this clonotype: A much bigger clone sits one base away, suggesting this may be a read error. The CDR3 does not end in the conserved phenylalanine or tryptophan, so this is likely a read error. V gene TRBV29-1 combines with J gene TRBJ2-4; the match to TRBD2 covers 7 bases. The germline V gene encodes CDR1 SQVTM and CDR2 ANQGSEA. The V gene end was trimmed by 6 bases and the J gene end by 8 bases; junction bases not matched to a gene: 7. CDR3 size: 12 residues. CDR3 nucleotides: TGCAGCGTCGGAATCGGGGGGTACATTCAGTACATC. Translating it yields CSVGIGGYIQYI.